Sequencing of this T cell receptor (beta chain) was carried out in a study of CD8+ T cells in alopecia areata. Whole-study results and caveats: Links between baseline CD8+ expansion and response need larger treated cohorts. Tofacitinib significantly decreased scalp clonality and expanded CD8+ clones among top 100. Sharing of TCR sequences between patients (possibly for HLA-related reasons) was less clear than in mice.

The treatment was: oral pan-JAK inhibitor, 5-10 mg twice daily. A remark on this clone: Antigen specificity is unknown.

Extraction and reverse transcription of RNA yielded cDNA as the sequencing template. Clones were read by immunoSEQ multiplex PCR, and TCRdb kept only the in-frame ones, dropping some. Of fewer than 250,000 clones listed, 64% are singletons. The germline CDR1 and CDR2 sequences are SGHNT and YYREEE (reference sequence). The trim removed 2 bases at V and 3 bases at J, leaving 6 bases unmatched. The CDR3 is 17 amino acids. The clonotype originates from a human donor with alopecia areata. The chain employs TRBV5-4 and TRBJ2-3, with 13 nucleotides matching TRBD2. Sequencing was performed on CD4+ T cells sorted from blood, taken at week 4, from a patient treated with tofacitinib. CDR3 sequence reads: CASSLGLAGAATDTQYF. The CDR3, as DNA: TGTGCCAGCAGCTTAGGACTAGCGGGGGCGGCGACAGATACGCAGTATTTT.